These T cell receptor beta chains were read from a single sample in a study of control samples from healthy donors and cancer patients. Data came from immunoSEQ multiplex PCR; TCRdb stores just in-frame clones and leaves some out. The repertoire has 150,000 to 200,000 clones, approximately 90% of them found once; the top ten carry about 11%. Material for sequencing was blood. The receptor set was obtained from a man aged 25 to 40 in good health. CDR3s include the opening cysteine and the closing phenylalanine or tryptophan. D genes are given only for firm matches. The size field is filled for only some rows; it gives once, few, many or a size class.

abundance	j_gene	v_gene	d_gene	CDR3aa	CDR3nt
-	TRBJ2-1	TRBV29-1	-	CSAGWGSLHNEQFF	TGCAGCGCTGGATGGGGGAGCTTACACAATGAGCAGTTCTTC
-	TRBJ2-7	TRBV15	-	CATSRGEGYEQYF	TGTGCCACCAGCAGGGGTGAAGGCTACGAGCAGTACTTC
-	TRBJ1-1	TRBV11-2	-	CASSLQEGLEAFF	TGTGCCAGCAGCTTACAAGAGGGACTTGAAGCTTTCTTT
-	TRBJ1-1	TRBV12-3/TRBV12-4	-	CASSLRQLEGTFF	TGTGCCAGCAGTTTAAGGCAACTCGAAGGGACTTTCTTT
-	TRBJ1-4	TRBV18	-	CASSPWGPMGLFF	TGTGCCAGCTCACCATGGGGTCCGATGGGACTGTTTTTT
few	TRBJ1-1	TRBV18	-	CASSQKGQEAFF	TGTGCCAGCTCCCAAAAAGGACAGGAAGCTTTCTTT
-	TRBJ1-2	TRBV12-3/TRBV12-4	-	CASSLTGGYTF	TGTGCCAGCAGTTTGACGGGTGGCTACACCTTC
-	TRBJ2-5	TRBV27	-	CASSLGIRGRETQYF	TGTGCCAGCAGTTTGGGGATTAGGGGGAGGGAGACCCAGTACTTC
-	TRBJ2-2	TRBV6-2/TRBV6-3	TRBD1	CASSTRTGPPNTGELFF	TGTGCCAGCAGTACCCGGACAGGGCCCCCGAACACCGGGGAGCTGTTTTTT
-	TRBJ1-1	TRBV4-1	-	CASSQGLLVRSMNTEAFF	TGCGCCAGCAGCCAGGGACTCCTGGTAAGGTCCATGAACACTGAAGCTTTCTTT
-	TRBJ2-3	TRBV11-3	-	CASSYELTDTQYF	TGTGCCAGCAGCTACGAGCTTACAGATACGCAGTATTTT
-	TRBJ2-1	TRBV5-1	-	CASSFRYEQFF	TGCGCCAGCAGCTTTCGGTATGAGCAGTTCTTC
few	TRBJ1-1	TRBV6-2/TRBV6-3	-	CASSVRTNTEAFF	TGTGCCAGCAGTGTTAGAACGAACACTGAAGCTTTCTTT
-	TRBJ1-3	TRBV5-6	-	CASSFQGNTIYF	TGTGCCAGCAGCTTCCAGGGAAACACCATATATTTT